The 7 T cell receptor beta chains below all came from one sample that was sequenced in a study of blood T cells in healthy people across ages. Primers used in a second PCR of about 7 to 12 cycles were a sample-barcoded 5' primer and a J-beta primer mix. Via MiXCR, TCRdb re-called the 5' RACE reads, giving one row per CDR3 protein. Of about 1.7 million distinct CDR3 sequences in the sample, 25% to 30% were seen once. The sample was blood. The source is a woman aged 25 to 39 in good health.

This clonotype came up a few times. V usage is TRBV5-1 and J usage is TRBJ2-1; D tentatively fits TRBD1 or TRBD2 (5 bases each). Trimming stripped 1 base from V and 3 bases from J, with 17 bases between. Germline CDR1 and CDR2: SGHRS and YFSETQ. CDR3 size: 17 residues. CDR3 sequence: CASSLRSDSGRYNEQFF. CDR3 bases: TGCGCCAGCAGCTTGAGAAGTGACTCGGGACGCTACAATGAGCAGTTCTTC.

This clonotype has ten or more counts. V is TRBV5-6 and J is TRBJ2-7; weak D call: TRBD1 (6 bases). Germline V gives CDR1 SGHDT, CDR2 YYEEEE. Trimming removed 0 bases at V and 4 bases at J, with 14 bases between. The CDR3 runs 15 residues. The CDR3 DNA follows: TGTGCCAGCAGCTTGGTGGGGACAAGGTCGTACGAGCAGTACTTC. It codes for CASSLVGTRSYEQYF.

This clonotype has at least ten counts. V usage is TRBV29-1 and J usage is TRBJ1-2; no clear D. The V end lost 6 bases, the J end lost 7 bases, and 18 bases lay between the germline ends. The CDR3 is 13 amino acids. Germline lookup yields CDR1 SQVTM and CDR2 ANQGSEA. The CDR3 DNA sequence: TGCAGCGTCGACAAAGCCCCGGATGGTGGCTACACCTTC. This encodes CSVDKAPDGGYTF. The whole variable domain, remainder taken from reference TRBV29-1 and TRBJ1-2, is SAVISQKPSRDICQRGTSLTIQCQVDSQVTMMFWYRQQPGQSLTLIATANQGSEATYESGFVIDKFPISRPNLTFSTLTVSNMSPEDSSIYLCSVDKAPDGGYTFGSGTRLTVV.

With regard to this clonotype: Relative to the germline gene, one junction end is altered; a read error may explain this. The chain couples TRBV20-1 to TRBJ2-1; D may match TRBD1 or TRBD2 (5 bases each). Germline CDR1 reads DFQATT; CDR2 reads SNEGSKA (reference sequence). CDR3 length equals 14 residues. The DNA for the CDR3 is TGCAGTGCTAGACGCCAGGGAGCCTACACTGAGCAGTTCTTC. Translating it yields CSARRQGAYTEQFF.

This clonotype was detected only a few times. The chain is built from TRBV29-1 and TRBJ1-2; D is ambiguous. This CDR3 spans 11 amino acids. In germline, CDR1 is SQVTM, CDR2 ANQGSEA. The ends were cut back, 6 bases at V and 2 bases at J, with 7 bases in the middle. CDR3 bases: TGCAGCGTGGTGTGGAACTATGGCTACACCTTC. Its translation: CSVVWNYGYTF.

The J gene is TRBJ2-1, the V gene TRBV12-3 or TRBV12-4, with 7 bases aligning to TRBD1. The CDR3 has 15 amino acids. V trimming: 6 bases; J trimming: 2 bases; junction bases outside the gene matches: 7. The CDR3 bases are TGTGCCAGCAGCCGTCAGGGGGAAGCCTACAATGAGCAGTTCTTC. It is translated as CASSRQGEAYNEQFF.

This clonotype was picked up a small number of times. V usage is TRBV10-3 and J usage is TRBJ1-6; D uncertain. CDR1 is ENHRY and CDR2 is SYGVKD in the germline V gene. This CDR3 region has 14 residues. Trimming left V 0 bases short and J 10 bases short, with 10 bases between. The DNA of the CDR3 is TGTGCCATCAGTGAGTCGAGCGGCGAGTCACCCCTCCACTTT. Its translation is CAISESSGESPLHF.